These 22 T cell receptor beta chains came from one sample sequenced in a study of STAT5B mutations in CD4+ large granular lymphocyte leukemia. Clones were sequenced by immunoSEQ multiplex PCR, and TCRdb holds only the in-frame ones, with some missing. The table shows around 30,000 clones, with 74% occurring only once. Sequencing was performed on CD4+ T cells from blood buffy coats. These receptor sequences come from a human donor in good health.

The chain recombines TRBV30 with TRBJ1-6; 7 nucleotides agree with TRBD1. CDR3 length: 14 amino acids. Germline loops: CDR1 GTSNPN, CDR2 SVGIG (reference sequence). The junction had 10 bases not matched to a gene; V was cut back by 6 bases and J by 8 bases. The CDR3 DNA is TGTGCCTGCCACCTGAGACAGGGATATTCACCCCTCCACTTT. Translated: CACHLRQGYSPLHF.

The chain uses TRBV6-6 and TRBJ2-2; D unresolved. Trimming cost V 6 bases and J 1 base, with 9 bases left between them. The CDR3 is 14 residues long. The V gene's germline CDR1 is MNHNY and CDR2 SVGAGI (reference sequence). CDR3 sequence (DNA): TGTGCCAGCAGACCCTCACAGAACACCGGGGAGCTGTTTTTT. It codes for CASRPSQNTGELFF.

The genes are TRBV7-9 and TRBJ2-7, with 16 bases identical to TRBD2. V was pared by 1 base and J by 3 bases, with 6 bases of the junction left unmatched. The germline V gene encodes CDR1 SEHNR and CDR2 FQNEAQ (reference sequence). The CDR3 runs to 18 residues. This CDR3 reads CASSLGRGLAGGHYEQYF. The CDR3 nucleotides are TGTGCCAGCAGCTTAGGGAGGGGACTAGCGGGAGGGCACTACGAGCAGTACTTC.

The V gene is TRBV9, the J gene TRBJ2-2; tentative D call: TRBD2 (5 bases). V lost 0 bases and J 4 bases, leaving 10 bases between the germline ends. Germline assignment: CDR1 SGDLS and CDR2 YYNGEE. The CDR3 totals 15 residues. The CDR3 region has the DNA TGTGCCAGCAGCGTAGACGGGGTCGGCACCGGGGAGCTGTTTTTT. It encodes CASSVDGVGTGELFF.

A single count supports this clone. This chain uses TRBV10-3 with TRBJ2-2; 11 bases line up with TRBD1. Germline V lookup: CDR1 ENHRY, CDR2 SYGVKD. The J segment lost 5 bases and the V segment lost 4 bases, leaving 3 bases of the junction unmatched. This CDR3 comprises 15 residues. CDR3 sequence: CAISAGTGGTGELFF. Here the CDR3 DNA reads TGTGCCATCAGTGCCGGGACAGGGGGGACCGGGGAGCTGTTTTTT.

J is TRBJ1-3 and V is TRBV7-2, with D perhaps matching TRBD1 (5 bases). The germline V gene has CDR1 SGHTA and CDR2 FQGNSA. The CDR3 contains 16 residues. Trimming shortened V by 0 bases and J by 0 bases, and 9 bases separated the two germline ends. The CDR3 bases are TGTGCCAGCAGCTTAGCCGGGGGAAACTCTGGAAACACCATATATTTT. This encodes CASSLAGGNSGNTIYF.

Here the CDR3 DNA reads TGTGCCAGCAGCTTCCCGGGACTAGGGCAATACGAGCAGTACTTC. It is translated as CASSFPGLGQYEQYF. The chain joins TRBV5-6 to TRBJ2-7, with 8 bases matching TRBD2. The trim removed 2 bases at V and 4 bases at J, leaving 8 bases unmatched. The CDR3 totals 15 residues. Germline V gene lookup returns CDR1 SGHDT and CDR2 YYEEEE.

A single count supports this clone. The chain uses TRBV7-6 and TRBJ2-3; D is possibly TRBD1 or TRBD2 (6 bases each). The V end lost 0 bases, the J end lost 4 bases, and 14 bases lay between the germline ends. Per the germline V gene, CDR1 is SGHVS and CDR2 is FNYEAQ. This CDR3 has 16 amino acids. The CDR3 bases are TGTGCCAGCAGCTTAGCGGGGGGACAAGGGTCAGATACGCAGTATTTT. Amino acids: CASSLAGGQGSDTQYF.

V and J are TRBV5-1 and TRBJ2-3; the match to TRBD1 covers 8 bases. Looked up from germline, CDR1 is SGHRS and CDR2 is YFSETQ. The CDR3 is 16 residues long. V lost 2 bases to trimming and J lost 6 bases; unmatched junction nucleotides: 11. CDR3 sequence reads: CASSFPGTGTTDTQYF. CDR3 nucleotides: TGCGCCAGCAGCTTCCCCGGGACAGGTACAACGGATACGCAGTATTTT.

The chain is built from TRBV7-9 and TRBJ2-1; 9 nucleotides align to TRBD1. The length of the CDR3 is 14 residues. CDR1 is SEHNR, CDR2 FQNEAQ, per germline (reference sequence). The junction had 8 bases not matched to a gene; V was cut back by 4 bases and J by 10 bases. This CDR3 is CASSSTGGPGEQFF. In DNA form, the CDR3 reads TGTGCCAGCAGCTCCACAGGGGGCCCGGGGGAGCAGTTCTTC.

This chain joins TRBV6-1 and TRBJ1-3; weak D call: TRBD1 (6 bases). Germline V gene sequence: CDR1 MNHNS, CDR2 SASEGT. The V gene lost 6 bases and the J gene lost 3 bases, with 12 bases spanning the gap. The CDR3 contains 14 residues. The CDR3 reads CASSTSRGGNTIYF. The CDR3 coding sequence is TGTGCCAGCAGCACGAGCAGGGGTGGAAACACCATATATTTT.

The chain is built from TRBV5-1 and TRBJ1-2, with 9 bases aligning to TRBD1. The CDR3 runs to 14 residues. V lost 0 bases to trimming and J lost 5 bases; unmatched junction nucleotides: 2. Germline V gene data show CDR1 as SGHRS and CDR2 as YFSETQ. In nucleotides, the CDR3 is TGCGCCAGCAGCTTGGGAGACAGGGGGTATGGCTACACCTTC. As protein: CASSLGDRGYGYTF.

The DNA of the CDR3 is TGTGCCAGCAGCGCACGACTAGCCTCTGAGCAGTTCTTC. This gives the protein CASSARLASEQFF. This chain connects TRBV7-2 to TRBJ2-1; 7 nucleotides match TRBD2. CDR3 length: 13 residues. J was trimmed by 9 bases and V by 5 bases; bases with no gene match: 7. The germline CDR1 and CDR2 sequences are SGHTA and FQGNSA.

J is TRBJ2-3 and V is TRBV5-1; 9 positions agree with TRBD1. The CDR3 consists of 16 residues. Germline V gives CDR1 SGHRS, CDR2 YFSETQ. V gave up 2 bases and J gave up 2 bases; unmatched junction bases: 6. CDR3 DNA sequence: TGCGCCAGCAGCTTTACAGGGGGCATTTCCACAGATACGCAGTATTTT. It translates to CASSFTGGISTDTQYF.

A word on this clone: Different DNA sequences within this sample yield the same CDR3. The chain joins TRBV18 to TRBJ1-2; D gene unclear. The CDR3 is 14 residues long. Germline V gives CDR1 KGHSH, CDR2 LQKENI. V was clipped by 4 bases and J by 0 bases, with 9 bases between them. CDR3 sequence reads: CASSLPQPNYGYTF. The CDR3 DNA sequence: TGTGCCAGCTCACTCCCACAGCCTAACTATGGCTACACCTTC.

The CDR3 is CSVGAGYSTDTQYF. CDR3 sequence (DNA): TGCAGCGTTGGGGCAGGCTATAGCACAGATACGCAGTATTTT. The V gene is TRBV29-1, the J gene TRBJ2-3, with D uncertain. The CDR3 contains 14 residues. CDR1 and CDR2 from the germline V gene are SQVTM and ANQGSEA. Trimming took off 4 bases at V and 0 bases at J, with 11 bases between the two ends.

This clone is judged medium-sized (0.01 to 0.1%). In DNA form, the CDR3 reads TGTGCCATCAGCATAACAGGGCTGAACACTGAAGCTTTCTTT. Translated, it gives CAISITGLNTEAFF. The chain carries TRBV10-3 and TRBJ1-1; possibly TRBD1 for D (6 bases). The CDR3 spans 14 residues. The germline V gene has CDR1 ENHRY and CDR2 SYGVKD. V was pared by 6 bases and J by 0 bases, with 11 bases between.

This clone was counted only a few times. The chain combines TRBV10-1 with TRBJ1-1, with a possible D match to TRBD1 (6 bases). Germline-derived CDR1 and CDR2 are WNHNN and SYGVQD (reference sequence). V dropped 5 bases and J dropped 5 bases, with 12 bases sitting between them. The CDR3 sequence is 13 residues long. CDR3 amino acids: CASSKGGWTEAFF. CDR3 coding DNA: TGCGCCAGCAGTAAAGGGGGGTGGACTGAAGCTTTCTTT.

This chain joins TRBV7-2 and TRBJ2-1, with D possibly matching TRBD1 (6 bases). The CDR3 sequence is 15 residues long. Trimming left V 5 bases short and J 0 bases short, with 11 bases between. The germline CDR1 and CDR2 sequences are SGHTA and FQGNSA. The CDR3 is CASSLQGYSYNEQFF. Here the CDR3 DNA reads TGTGCCAGCAGCCTTCAGGGGTACTCCTACAATGAGCAGTTCTTC.

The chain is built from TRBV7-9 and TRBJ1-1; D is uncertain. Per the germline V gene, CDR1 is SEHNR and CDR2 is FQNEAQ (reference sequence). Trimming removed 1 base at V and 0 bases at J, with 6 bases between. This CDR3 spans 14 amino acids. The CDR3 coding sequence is TGTGCCAGCAGCTTAGGGGCCTTGAACACTGAAGCTTTCTTT. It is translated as CASSLGALNTEAFF.

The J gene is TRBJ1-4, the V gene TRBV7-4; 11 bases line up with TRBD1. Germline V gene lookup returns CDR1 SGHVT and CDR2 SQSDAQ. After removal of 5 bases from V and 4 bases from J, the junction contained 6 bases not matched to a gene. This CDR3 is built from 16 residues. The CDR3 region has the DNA TGTGCCAGCAGCCCGGGACAGGGGGAAGATAATGAAAAACTGTTTTTT. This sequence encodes CASSPGQGEDNEKLFF.

The CDR3 reads CASSQIYNEQFF. CDR3 DNA: TGTGCCAGCAGTCAAATCTACAATGAGCAGTTCTTC. V gene TRBV6-1 combines with J gene TRBJ2-1, with D unclear. The CDR3 contains 12 residues. Trimming shortened V by 5 bases and J by 3 bases, and 5 bases separated the two germline ends. Germline CDR1 reads MNHNS; CDR2 reads SASEGT.